This is a list of T cell receptor beta chains from one sample in a study of T-cell memory formation after mild COVID-19. TCRdb itself ran the 5' RACE reads through MiXCR, one entry per CDR3 protein. The data hold about 180,000 distinct CDR3 sequences, with 18% observed a single time. Sequencing used PBMCs or a T cell subset sorted from them (not recorded which). The receptors derive from a man younger than 35 who had mild COVID-19 (a few samples of this study predate the infection). Cell type and time point are not known. Each CDR3 is given with its conserved first and last residue. Each record gives: J gene, clone size, V gene, D gene, CDR3 protein. D genes are given only for firm matches. Clone size is given for some rows only: seen once, a few or many times, or a class if the clone is expanded.

j_gene: TRBJ2-7
abundance: few
v_gene: TRBV10-3
d_gene: TRBD1
CDR3aa: CAISGSGTGADEQYF

j_gene: TRBJ1-1
abundance: NA
v_gene: TRBV5-1
d_gene: NA
CDR3aa: CASSLLPRTSGDTEAFF

j_gene: TRBJ1-6
abundance: once
v_gene: TRBV5-1
d_gene: NA
CDR3aa: CASSFGRVYNSPLHF

j_gene: TRBJ1-5
abundance: few
v_gene: TRBV12-3/TRBV12-4
d_gene: NA
CDR3aa: CASHRGYSNQPQHF

j_gene: TRBJ1-2
abundance: few
v_gene: TRBV7-6
d_gene: NA
CDR3aa: CASSLLTAGTYGYTF

j_gene: TRBJ1-5
abundance: NA
v_gene: TRBV9
d_gene: NA
CDR3aa: CASSVDGSGPQPQHF

j_gene: TRBJ2-7
abundance: few
v_gene: TRBV7-9
d_gene: NA
CDR3aa: CASSRRRPGQPYEQYF

j_gene: TRBJ1-2
abundance: NA
v_gene: TRBV25-1
d_gene: NA
CDR3aa: CASSGANYGYTF

j_gene: TRBJ2-1
abundance: NA
v_gene: TRBV2
d_gene: TRBD1
CDR3aa: CASIRPGQGNNEQFF

j_gene: TRBJ1-1
abundance: NA
v_gene: TRBV18
d_gene: NA
CDR3aa: CASYDEGTEAFF

j_gene: TRBJ2-5
abundance: few
v_gene: TRBV18
d_gene: NA
CDR3aa: CASSRGLQETQYF

j_gene: TRBJ1-2
abundance: NA
v_gene: TRBV6-6
d_gene: NA
CDR3aa: CASSPKYGRKNTF

j_gene: NA
abundance: NA
v_gene: TRBV5-1
d_gene: NA
CDR3aa: CASSVQGNWAYEQFF

j_gene: TRBJ1-1
abundance: many
v_gene: TRBV27
d_gene: NA
CDR3aa: CASSFQGTNTEAFF

j_gene: TRBJ2-7
abundance: few
v_gene: TRBV5-1
d_gene: NA
CDR3aa: CASSRDGTTYEQYF

j_gene: TRBJ2-2
abundance: NA
v_gene: TRBV6-5
d_gene: NA
CDR3aa: CASSYETRTGELFF

j_gene: TRBJ1-2
abundance: few
v_gene: TRBV11-2
d_gene: TRBD1
CDR3aa: CASSPGQEIYGYTF

j_gene: TRBJ1-1
abundance: few
v_gene: TRBV28
d_gene: TRBD1
CDR3aa: CASSPGQGGNEAFF

j_gene: TRBJ2-3
abundance: NA
v_gene: TRBV20-1
d_gene: TRBD2
CDR3aa: CSARDGRGGNTDTQYF

j_gene: TRBJ2-1
abundance: NA
v_gene: TRBV18
d_gene: TRBD1
CDR3aa: CASSPTFQGENEQFF

j_gene: TRBJ2-5
abundance: few
v_gene: TRBV7-9
d_gene: NA
CDR3aa: CASSQPVAGTTQYF

j_gene: TRBJ2-3
abundance: few
v_gene: TRBV7-2
d_gene: NA
CDR3aa: CASSYAPTDTQYF

j_gene: TRBJ2-7
abundance: few
v_gene: TRBV5-1
d_gene: TRBD1
CDR3aa: CASSLRTGTGGRGEQYF

j_gene: TRBJ2-3
abundance: NA
v_gene: TRBV6-6
d_gene: NA
CDR3aa: CASSGRQRGSDTQYF

j_gene: TRBJ2-3
abundance: few
v_gene: TRBV10-3
d_gene: TRBD2
CDR3aa: CAISEGTSGGAGDTQYF

j_gene: TRBJ1-2
abundance: few
v_gene: TRBV20-1
d_gene: NA
CDR3aa: CSASVLGGEGYTF

j_gene: TRBJ2-7
abundance: few
v_gene: TRBV6-2/TRBV6-3
d_gene: NA
CDR3aa: CASSQRLSYEQYF

j_gene: TRBJ2-2
abundance: NA
v_gene: TRBV9
d_gene: NA
CDR3aa: CASSVEALPANTGELFF

j_gene: TRBJ1-4
abundance: NA
v_gene: TRBV5-1
d_gene: NA
CDR3aa: CASSLRAFNEKLFF

j_gene: TRBJ2-3
abundance: few
v_gene: TRBV5-1
d_gene: NA
CDR3aa: CASSFGAWGSDTQYF

j_gene: TRBJ2-5
abundance: many
v_gene: TRBV7-2
d_gene: TRBD2
CDR3aa: CASSPGGVSGETQYF

j_gene: TRBJ1-4
abundance: NA
v_gene: TRBV20-1
d_gene: TRBD1
CDR3aa: CSAAGQANEKLFF

j_gene: TRBJ2-6
abundance: NA
v_gene: TRBV27
d_gene: NA
CDR3aa: CPRGAVAISGANVLTF

j_gene: TRBJ2-1
abundance: many
v_gene: TRBV4-1
d_gene: NA
CDR3aa: CASSQGLASHEQFF

j_gene: TRBJ2-5
abundance: few
v_gene: TRBV24-1
d_gene: NA
CDR3aa: CATSDSWETQYF

j_gene: TRBJ1-1
abundance: NA
v_gene: TRBV12-3/TRBV12-4
d_gene: NA
CDR3aa: CASTWDNYTEAFF

j_gene: TRBJ2-3
abundance: NA
v_gene: TRBV18
d_gene: NA
CDR3aa: CASSPTGSTDTQYF

j_gene: TRBJ1-5
abundance: NA
v_gene: TRBV6-1
d_gene: NA
CDR3aa: CASSEFGGSNQPQHF

j_gene: TRBJ2-2
abundance: few
v_gene: TRBV6-4
d_gene: NA
CDR3aa: CASSDPGGELFF

j_gene: TRBJ2-7
abundance: NA
v_gene: TRBV6-5
d_gene: NA
CDR3aa: CASSYGAGEQYF

j_gene: TRBJ1-1
abundance: NA
v_gene: TRBV6-5
d_gene: NA
CDR3aa: CASRLRVGEAFF

j_gene: TRBJ1-5
abundance: NA
v_gene: TRBV7-8
d_gene: NA
CDR3aa: CASSLGRTREPQHF

j_gene: TRBJ2-1
abundance: few
v_gene: TRBV4-2
d_gene: NA
CDR3aa: CASSQDRGRSSYNEQFF

j_gene: TRBJ2-5
abundance: few
v_gene: TRBV20-1
d_gene: NA
CDR3aa: CSARGLLETQYF

j_gene: TRBJ1-2
abundance: few
v_gene: TRBV7-2
d_gene: NA
CDR3aa: CASSLAAESYYGYTF

j_gene: TRBJ2-2
abundance: few
v_gene: TRBV6-5
d_gene: NA
CDR3aa: CASSRVPGANTGELFF

j_gene: TRBJ2-1
abundance: few
v_gene: TRBV3-1
d_gene: NA
CDR3aa: CASSQAHFNEQFF

j_gene: TRBJ2-1
abundance: NA
v_gene: TRBV2
d_gene: NA
CDR3aa: CASAGEFTYNEQFF